This entry lists 32 T cell receptor beta chains sequenced from one sample in a study of blood T cells in healthy people across ages. A second PCR, run for about 7 to 11 cycles, used a sample-barcoded 5' primer plus a J-beta primer mix. One entry per CDR3 protein results from TCRdb running MiXCR on the 5' RACE reads. In the table there are under 800,000 distinct CDR3 sequences, roughly 41% of which are singletons. Sequencing used blood. These receptors all stem from a woman aged 60-75 years in good health.

This clonotype was seen at least ten times. The rearrangement joins TRBV7-9 to TRBJ2-1; D not resolved. Germline-derived CDR1 and CDR2 are SEHNR and FQNEAQ (reference sequence). The CDR3 is 15 amino acids. The V end was cut by 5 bases, the J end by 5 bases, with 16 bases between. CDR3 sequence (DNA): TGTGCCAGCAGCGCGGCCGCCACATACCACAATGAGCAGTTCTTC. It translates to CASSAAATYHNEQFF.

This clonotype appeared a few times. The chain joins TRBV20-1 to TRBJ1-2, with 10 bases lining up with TRBD1. Germline values: CDR1 DFQATT, CDR2 SNEGSKA (reference sequence). There are 15 residues in the CDR3. V was clipped by 5 bases and J by 0 bases; unmatched bases: 6. The CDR3 loop reads CSAWDRGDPNYGYTF. CDR3 in DNA: TGCAGTGCTTGGGACAGGGGAGACCCTAACTATGGCTACACCTTC.

This chain links TRBV20-1 with TRBJ1-5; 7 bases line up with TRBD1. The CDR3 has 14 residues. Germline-derived CDR1 and CDR2 are DFQATT and SNEGSKA (reference sequence). The V and J ends lost 1 base and 7 bases, in that order; junction bases with no gene match: 7. This CDR3 is CSARVGGGGQPQHF. CDR3 coding DNA: TGCAGTGCTAGAGTAGGGGGCGGAGGACAGCCCCAGCATTTT.

This clonotype was counted between two and nine times. V is TRBV27 and J is TRBJ2-5; D not resolved. Germline V gene data show CDR1 as MNHEY and CDR2 as SMNVEV (reference sequence). This CDR3 has 13 amino acids. V shed 4 bases and J shed 0 bases, with 6 bases lying between them. Here the CDR3 reads CASSWTYQETQYF. The CDR3, as DNA: TGTGCCAGCAGTTGGACCTACCAAGAGACCCAGTACTTC.

This chain connects TRBV6-5 to TRBJ2-1; the match to TRBD2 covers 14 bases. This CDR3 contains 15 residues. Germline CDR1 MNHEY, CDR2 SVGAGI. V lost 6 bases, J lost 7 bases, and 5 bases stayed unmatched. CDR3 nucleotide sequence: TGTGCCAGCAGGGGGACTAGCGGGAGTCGGAATGAGCAGTTCTTC. It codes for CASRGTSGSRNEQFF.

This chain uses TRBV7-3 with TRBJ1-2, with 10 bases lining up with TRBD1. Per germline, CDR1 SGHTA and CDR2 FQGTGA. This CDR3 comprises 15 residues. J was trimmed by 4 bases and V by 0 bases; bases with no gene match: 2. The CDR3 reads CASSLTGTGAYGYTF. Written as DNA, the CDR3 is TGTGCCAGCAGCTTAACCGGGACAGGGGCCTATGGCTACACCTTC.

A note on this clonotype: This may arise from a read error, as a much more abundant clone is one base away. The rearrangement uses TRBV19 and TRBJ2-1, with 10 bases that match TRBD2. Germline V gene lookup returns CDR1 LNHDA and CDR2 SQIVND (reference sequence). The CDR3 has 14 amino acids. The ends lost 3 bases at V and 10 bases at J; junction bases unmatched: 6. The CDR3 DNA follows: TGTGCCAGTAGTATCGACTTGACTAGCGGGGAGCAGTTCTTC. Amino acid sequence: CASSIDLTSGEQFF.

The chain joins TRBV10-3 to TRBJ2-3; D not resolved. Germline lookup yields CDR1 ENHRY and CDR2 SYGVKD. The CDR3 spans 11 residues. The germline V and J ends were trimmed by 7 bases and 0 bases, with 2 bases remaining between them. The CDR3: CAITSTDTQYF. CDR3 bases: TGTGCCATCACCAGCACAGATACGCAGTATTTT.

This clonotype was picked up many times. V and J are TRBV18 and TRBJ2-5; D call uncertain. The CDR3 has 13 amino acids. Trimming left V 8 bases short and J 2 bases short, with 12 bases between. Germline V gene lookup returns CDR1 KGHSH and CDR2 LQKENI. The CDR3 is CASSPDGQETQYF. The CDR3 region has the DNA TGTGCCAGCAGCCCGGACGGTCAAGAGACCCAGTACTTC.

With regard to this clonotype: Being one base from a much bigger clone, this may be a read error. The chain joins TRBV9 to TRBJ2-1; D unclear. The V gene's germline CDR1 is SGDLS and CDR2 YYNGEE. The CDR3 is made up of 14 amino acids. CDR3 DNA sequence: TGTGCCAGCAGCGGTTCGTTAACTTACAATGACCAGTTCTTC. The encoded protein is CASSGSLTYNDQFF.

The chain is built from TRBV14 and TRBJ2-1; 7 positions match TRBD2. The CDR3 is 15 residues long. Germline V lookup: CDR1 SGHDN, CDR2 FVKESK. With 1 base clipped from V and 9 bases from J, the junction kept 9 bases outside the gene matches. The CDR3 DNA reads as TGTGCCAGCAGCCAAGCGCGACTAGCTGGCTTTGAGCAGTTCTTC. It translates to CASSQARLAGFEQFF.

This clonotype was counted between two and nine times. The genes are TRBV6-5 and TRBJ2-7; 7 bases map to TRBD1. Per germline, CDR1 MNHEY and CDR2 SVGAGI. The length of the CDR3 is 14 residues. Germline trimming cut 5 bases from V and 3 bases from J; bases unmatched to any gene: 7. For the CDR3, the DNA is TGTGCCAGCAGTAACAGGGGTAATGGCTACGAGCAGTACTTC. Translating gives CASSNRGNGYEQYF.

This clonotype occurred a few times. The chain recombines TRBV11-2 with TRBJ2-6; D call uncertain. V dropped 0 bases and J dropped 1 base, with 13 bases sitting between them. Germline values: CDR1 SGHAT, CDR2 FQNNGV. The CDR3 totals 18 residues. In nucleotides, the CDR3 is TGTGCCAGCAGCTTAGAGATGCAGTGGTCGTCTGGGGCCAACGTCCTGACTTTC. The encoded protein is CASSLEMQWSSGANVLTF.

The J gene is TRBJ2-1, the V gene TRBV2, with 10 positions matching TRBD2. The V and J ends lost 6 bases and 0 bases, in that order; junction bases with no gene match: 8. The CDR3 is 17 residues long. CDR1 and CDR2 (germline): SNHLY, FYNNEI. CDR3 sequence: CASSQRAGGDSYNEQFF. Written as DNA, the CDR3 is TGTGCCAGCAGCCAGAGAGCGGGAGGGGACTCCTACAATGAGCAGTTCTTC.

The chain combines TRBV18 with TRBJ1-5; D is unresolved. Germline CDR1 and CDR2: KGHSH and LQKENI. V dropped 4 bases and J dropped 7 bases, with 11 bases sitting between them. This CDR3 spans 13 amino acids. CDR3 DNA: TGTGCCAGCTCACAGGGTCGAGAACAGCCCCAGCATTTT. Translation gives CASSQGREQPQHF.

This clonotype came up once. V usage is TRBV28 and J usage is TRBJ2-1; D gene uncertain. Trimming took off 2 bases at V and 0 bases at J, with 8 bases between the two ends. Per germline, CDR1 MDHEN and CDR2 SYDVKM. CDR3 size: 15 residues. CDR3 sequence: CASSLATVSYNEQFF. CDR3 DNA sequence: TGTGCCAGCAGTTTAGCGACCGTCTCCTACAATGAGCAGTTCTTC. The full variable domain, its missing parts supplied by reference TRBV28 and TRBJ2-1, is DVKVTQSSRYLVKRTGEKVFLECVQDMDHENMFWYRQDPGLGLRLIYFSYDVKMKEKGDIPEGYSVSREKKERFSLILESASTNQTSMYLCASSLATVSYNEQFFGPGTRLTVL.

This rearrangement joins TRBV20-1 to TRBJ2-5, with a weak D call TRBD2 (6 bases). V dropped 5 bases and J dropped 1 base, with 17 bases sitting between them. The CDR3 spans 15 residues. Germline assignment: CDR1 DFQATT and CDR2 SNEGSKA (reference sequence). CDR3 bases: TGCAGTGCTCCCCCCGGCGCTAGCGCCCAAGAGACCCAGTACTTC. Its translation: CSAPPGASAQETQYF.

This clonotype was seen a single time. The chain uses TRBV6-1 and TRBJ2-1, with TRBD1 matching over 7 bases. Germline CDR1 reads MNHNS; CDR2 reads SASEGT. CDR3 size: 14 residues. Germline trimming cut 7 bases from V and 9 bases from J; bases unmatched to any gene: 12. Here the CDR3 DNA reads TGTGCCAGCACCGCAGGGGGTTCGGTAGGTGAGCAGTTCTTC. Protein sequence: CASTAGGSVGEQFF.

The table lists this clonotype with a few counts. This rearrangement joins TRBV20-1 to TRBJ2-5, with TRBD2 matching 8 bases. The CDR3 has 15 residues. V gave up 6 bases and J gave up 1 base; unmatched junction bases: 10. Germline V gives CDR1 DFQATT, CDR2 SNEGSKA (reference sequence). CDR3 loop: CSATPLSGIQETQYF. The DNA of the CDR3 is TGCAGTGCCACTCCTCTTAGCGGGATCCAAGAGACCCAGTACTTC.

This chain links TRBV12-3 or TRBV12-4 with TRBJ2-7; a possible D gene is TRBD2 (5 bases). Trimming stripped 3 bases from V and 7 bases from J, with 13 bases between. The CDR3 is made up of 13 amino acids. The CDR3 sequence is CASSFGVSNEQYF. For the CDR3, the DNA is TGTGCCAGCAGTTTCGGGGTAAGCAATGAGCAGTACTTC.

The chain has TRBV2 and TRBJ2-7; D uncertain. Germline CDR1 is SNHLY and CDR2 is FYNNEI. V was clipped by 2 bases and J by 0 bases, with 5 bases between them. The CDR3 is made up of 13 amino acids. CDR3 in DNA: TGTGCCAGCAGTGAAAGCGTCTCCTACGAGCAGTACTTC. It specifies CASSESVSYEQYF.

V gene TRBV10-1 combines with J gene TRBJ2-7; maybe TRBD1 (6 bases). The CDR3 has 14 amino acids. Germline CDR1 and CDR2: WNHNN and SYGVQD (reference sequence). Trimming shortened V by 4 bases and J by 2 bases, and 12 bases separated the two germline ends. DNA for the CDR3: TGCGCCAGCAGTGTAGGACAGTCCACCTACGAGCAGTACTTC. This gives the protein CASSVGQSTYEQYF.

This clonotype appeared a few times. The chain has TRBV7-9 and TRBJ2-4; no firm D call. Between the trimmed V and J ends, which lost 1 base and 9 bases, there was a span of 22 bases. This CDR3 has 17 amino acids. From germline, CDR1 is SEHNR and CDR2 FQNEAQ (reference sequence). The CDR3 nucleotides are TGTGCCAGCAGCTTAGACAGAAAATTTCGATTTGTCGGCATTCAGTACTTC. This translates into CASSLDRKFRFVGIQYF. Looking up the rest from reference TRBV7-9 and TRBJ2-4 gives the full variable domain: DTGVSQNPRHKITKRGQNVTFRCDPISEHNRLYWYRQTLGQGPEFLTYFQNEAQLEKSRLLSDRFSAERPKGSFSTLEIQRTEQGDSAMYLCASSLDRKFRFVGIQYFGAGTRLSVL.

The chain recombines TRBV10-3 with TRBJ1-5; D perhaps matches TRBD1 (6 bases). The V and J ends lost 3 bases and 5 bases respectively, with 17 bases between them. The CDR3 spans 16 residues. The V gene's germline CDR1 is ENHRY and CDR2 SYGVKD. The chain's CDR3 is CAISDSTGFSHQPQHF. CDR3 DNA sequence: TGTGCCATCAGTGATTCTACAGGGTTTAGTCATCAGCCCCAGCATTTT.

The chain combines TRBV20-1 with TRBJ2-1, with D perhaps matching TRBD2 (6 bases). V was shortened by 1 base and J by 0 bases, with 10 bases between the two germline ends. Germline lookup yields CDR1 DFQATT and CDR2 SNEGSKA (reference sequence). The CDR3 loop spans 15 amino acids. The CDR3 here is CSARVNSGSYNEQFF. CDR3 bases: TGCAGTGCTAGAGTCAATAGCGGCTCCTACAATGAGCAGTTCTTC.

The chain links TRBV5-1 to TRBJ2-3; maybe TRBD2 (6 bases). The CDR3 covers 17 residues. The V end was cut by 4 bases, the J end by 1 base, with 19 bases between. Germline V lookup: CDR1 SGHRS, CDR2 YFSETQ. CDR3 sequence reads: CASSVIPSVPGTDTQYF. In nucleotides, the CDR3 is TGCGCCAGCAGCGTCATACCTAGCGTACCCGGCACAGATACGCAGTATTTT.

The chain has TRBV12-3 or TRBV12-4 and TRBJ1-5; no clear D. The ends were cut back, 4 bases at V and 1 base at J, with 8 bases in the middle. The CDR3 totals 14 residues. This chain's CDR3 is CASSSPGSNQPQHF. The CDR3 region has the DNA TGTGCCAGCAGTTCCCCCGGGAGCAATCAGCCCCAGCATTTT.

This chain uses TRBV5-1 with TRBJ1-1; 7 nucleotides match TRBD1. This CDR3 has 14 residues. Looked up from germline, CDR1 is SGHRS and CDR2 is YFSETQ. V gave up 4 bases and J gave up 3 bases; unmatched junction bases: 6. Here the CDR3 DNA reads TGCGCCAGCAGCGACCGGACAGGAGACACTGAAGCTTTCTTT. Its protein product is CASSDRTGDTEAFF.

In its sample, this clonotype was seen many times. J is TRBJ2-7 and V is TRBV29-1; a weak D match, TRBD1 (7 bases). The CDR3 loop spans 12 amino acids. Trimming took 8 bases from V and 3 from J, leaving 14 bases between them. The germline V gene encodes CDR1 SQVTM and CDR2 ANQGSEA. CDR3 nucleotide sequence: TGCAGCTTGGGAGGACAGGACTACGAGCAGTACTTC. Its translation is CSLGGQDYEQYF.

This clonotype has a handful of counts. This chain links TRBV12-3 or TRBV12-4 with TRBJ2-3, with 14 positions matching TRBD2. V shed 6 bases, J shed 4 bases, and the junction held 3 bases outside the gene matches. The CDR3 runs to 15 residues. CDR3 region: CASRTSGGAADTQYF. The CDR3 nucleotides read TGTGCCAGCAGGACTAGCGGGGGGGCAGCAGATACGCAGTATTTT.

This clonotype was detected only a few times. This chain links TRBV7-2 with TRBJ2-7; possible D gene TRBD1, 6 bases. The CDR3 has 14 amino acids. Germline CDR1 is SGHTA and CDR2 is FQGNSA. The V and J ends lost 8 bases and 2 bases respectively, with 16 bases between them. CDR3: CASRQSRTAYEQYF. CDR3 nucleotide sequence: TGTGCCAGCCGTCAATCCCGGACAGCCTACGAGCAGTACTTC.

This clonotype was counted ten times or more. This rearrangement joins TRBV6-2 or TRBV6-3 to TRBJ2-7; 9 nucleotides agree with TRBD2. With V trimmed by 6 bases and J by 3 bases, 12 bases remained unmatched. CDR1 is MNHEY and CDR2 is SVGEGT in the germline V gene. This CDR3 has 16 residues. In nucleotides, the CDR3 is TGTGCCAGCAGGGAGACTAGCGGTCTTAGATTCTACGAGCAGTACTTC. It yields the protein CASRETSGLRFYEQYF.